Given below is one T cell receptor (beta chain) in context. No antigen is known for it. Once RNA had been extracted, it was reverse transcribed into cDNA to act as the sequencing template. Assay used: immunoSEQ multiplex PCR; TCRdb lists only in-frame clones, some missing. The top ten hold about 1.5% of the sample, which has 180,000 or so clones, more than 60% seen once. V lost 2 bases and J lost 4, with 11 bases in between. The CDR3 consists of 13 residues. Germline CDR1 reads GTSNPN; CDR2 reads SVGIG (reference sequence). The data originate from a study of CD8+ T cells in alopecia areata. Study-wide background: In an open-label trial, patients got 5 to 10 mg tofacitinib twice daily. Patients took tofacitinib for 6 to 18 months, followed by 6 drug-free months. Findings and limits, study-wide: Lesional scalp, especially alopecia totalis/universalis, showed higher clonality than normal scalp.

The source material was CD4+ T cells sorted from blood, sampled at week 0. This sequence was found in a human donor with alopecia areata. V usage is TRBV30 and J usage is TRBJ1-1; D unresolved. The CDR3 protein is CAWSQILGTEAFF. The CDR3 DNA sequence: TGTGCCTGGAGTCAGATCCTCGGCACTGAAGCTTTCTTT.